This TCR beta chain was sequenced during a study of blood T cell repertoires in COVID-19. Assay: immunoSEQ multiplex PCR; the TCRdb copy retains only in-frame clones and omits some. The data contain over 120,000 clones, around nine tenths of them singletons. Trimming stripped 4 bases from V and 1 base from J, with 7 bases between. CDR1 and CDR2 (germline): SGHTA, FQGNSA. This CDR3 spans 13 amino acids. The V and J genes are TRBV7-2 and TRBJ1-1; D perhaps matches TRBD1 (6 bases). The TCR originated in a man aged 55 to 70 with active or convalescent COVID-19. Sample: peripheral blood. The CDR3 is CASSSQGNTEAFF. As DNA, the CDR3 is TGTGCCAGCAGCTCACAGGGGAACACTGAAGCTTTCTTT.